This is a list of T cell receptor beta chains from one sample in a study of CD8+ T cells in alopecia areata. Here immunoSEQ multiplex PCR was the method, and the copy in TCRdb shows in-frame clones only, minus some. Of roughly 75,000 clones listed, roughly 60% are singletons. The sample was CD8+ T cells sorted from blood, taken at week 0. All receptors come from a human donor with alopecia areata. Each CDR3 is given with its conserved first and last residue. The D gene is left open where the match is weak. The size entry is marked missing in some rows and otherwise reads once, few, many or a size class.

d_call,j_call,clone_size,v_call,cdr3_nt,cdr3_aa
-,TRBJ1-2,-,TRBV4-1,TGCGCCAGCAGCCAAGTAACAGGGATGAATGATGGCTACACCTTC,CASSQVTGMNDGYTF
-,TRBJ2-3,-,TRBV9,TGTGCCAGCAGCGTAGGAACAAGCTCTAGCACAGATACGCAGTATTTT,CASSVGTSSSTDTQYF
-,TRBJ1-3,-,TRBV25-1,TGTGCCAGCAGTGAATCCGCAGGGACTGGAAACACCATATATTTT,CASSESAGTGNTIYF
-,TRBJ1-2,few,TRBV4-3,TGCGCCAGCAGCCATCACCGGGAGTCCGGGGACTATGGCTACACCTTC,CASSHHRESGDYGYTF
-,TRBJ2-5,few,TRBV7-2,TGTGCCAGCAGCCCCGGACTGACGGGCGGGGAGACCCAGTACTTC,CASSPGLTGGETQYF
TRBD1,TRBJ2-1,-,TRBV4-1,TGCGCCAGCAGCCAAGTTTCGGACAGGGTCTACAATGAGCAGTTCTTC,CASSQVSDRVYNEQFF
-,TRBJ1-1,few,TRBV5-1,TGCGCCAGCAGCGCCCCTACAGGTACGAACACTGAAGCTTTCTTT,CASSAPTGTNTEAFF
-,TRBJ2-1,-,TRBV27,TGTGCCAGCAATAGTTTAACGGGAGTACCCTACAATGAGCAGTTCTTC,CASNSLTGVPYNEQFF
TRBD1,TRBJ2-5,-,TRBV7-9,TGTGCCAGCAGCATAGACAGGGTGCAAGAGACCCAGTACTTC,CASSIDRVQETQYF
-,TRBJ1-2,-,TRBV19,TGTGCCAGTAGTATAGACAGACCGTATGGCTACACCTTC,CASSIDRPYGYTF
TRBD1,TRBJ1-2,-,TRBV29-1,TGCAGCGTTGGAGCCGGGACAGGGGGATATGGCTACACCTTC,CSVGAGTGGYGYTF
-,TRBJ2-7,-,TRBV10-3,TGTGCCATCCGAGACGGCTCCTACGAGCAGTACTTC,CAIRDGSYEQYF
-,TRBJ2-1,-,TRBV29-1,TGCAGCGTTGTTAGAGAGACCTACAATGAGCAGTTCTTC,CSVVRETYNEQFF
-,TRBJ2-2,-,TRBV28,TGTGCCAGCAGTTTCACTTTAGCAGACACCGGGGAGCTGTTTTTT,CASSFTLADTGELFF
TRBD1,TRBJ2-5,many,TRBV9,TGTGCCAGCACCCCTGAAGGGGGCGTCAGGGAGACCCAGTACTTC,CASTPEGGVRETQYF
TRBD2,TRBJ2-3,-,TRBV19,TGTGCCAGTAGATCTCTAGCGGGGGGAGAAAGCCATGTCACAGATACGCAGTATTTT,CASRSLAGGESHVTDTQYF
-,TRBJ2-1,few,TRBV5-6,TGTGCCAGCAGCTTGGAAGTCTACAATGAGCAGTTCTTC,CASSLEVYNEQFF
TRBD1,TRBJ1-2,-,TRBV27,TGTGCCAGCAGTTTATCGACAGGGGGGGGTTATGGCTACACCTTC,CASSLSTGGGYGYTF
-,TRBJ2-1,-,TRBV5-1,TGCGCCAGCGCGTGGGTGGGAAATGAGCAGTTCTTC,CASAWVGNEQFF
-,TRBJ2-3,-,TRBV20-1,TGCAGTGCGATGACCTTGGGAACGCAGTATTTT,CSAMTLGTQYF
TRBD1,TRBJ1-2,few,TRBV9,TGTGCCAGCAGCGTCACCCGACAGGGGGGGTTCTATGGCTACACCTTC,CASSVTRQGGFYGYTF
-,TRBJ2-1,-,TRBV29-1,TGCAGCGTTGAAGGGGGGAGCTCCTACAATGAGCAGTTCTTC,CSVEGGSSYNEQFF
-,TRBJ2-2,-,TRBV25-1,TGTGCCAGCAGTGAAGACCCCGGGACACTGAATTGGGCCGGGGAGCTGTTTTTT,CASSEDPGTLNWAGELFF
-,TRBJ2-2,once,TRBV29-1,TGCAGCGTTGAAGATTCACAGACGAACACCGGGGAGCTGTTTTTT,CSVEDSQTNTGELFF
-,TRBJ2-7,-,TRBV6-5,TGTGCCAGCAGTTACAATCAGGGCTCCGAGCAGTACTTC,CASSYNQGSEQYF
-,TRBJ2-7,few,TRBV2,TGTGCCAGCAGGGGGCTCGAGCAGTACTTC,CASRGLEQYF
TRBD1,TRBJ2-7,-,TRBV5-1,TGCGCCAGCAGCTTAGGGGACAGTGCCTACGAGCAGTACTTC,CASSLGDSAYEQYF
-,TRBJ2-1,-,TRBV6-5,TGTGCCAGCAGTTACGAGGGATCCAACCTTGAGCAGTTCTTC,CASSYEGSNLEQFF
TRBD1,TRBJ1-5,-,TRBV7-9,TGTGCCAGCAGCCCGACAGGGAGCAATCAGCCCCAGCATTTT,CASSPTGSNQPQHF
-,TRBJ2-3,once,TRBV27,TGTGCCAGCAGTTTATCCGCGGCGGATACGCAGTATTTT,CASSLSAADTQYF
-,TRBJ1-2,-,TRBV7-8,TGTGCCAGCAGCTTAGGAATGGGGACTGACGGCTATGGCTACACCTTC,CASSLGMGTDGYGYTF
TRBD1,TRBJ2-4,-,TRBV6-6,TGTGCCAGCAGAGAAGAGGGGGCGGGAAACATTCAGTACTTC,CASREEGAGNIQYF
-,TRBJ1-2,-,TRBV4-2,TGTGCCAGCAGCCCCCGGGACAAGACTAACTATGGCTACACCTTC,CASSPRDKTNYGYTF
-,TRBJ2-3,-,TRBV6-5,TGTGCCAGCAGTTACTCCGGAGATACGCAGTATTTT,CASSYSGDTQYF
-,TRBJ1-5,-,TRBV30,TGTGCCTGGAGTACCGGGGCCGGCAATCAGCCCCAGCATTTT,CAWSTGAGNQPQHF
TRBD1,TRBJ2-7,many,TRBV4-1,TGCGCCAGCAGCCCAGGGACAGGGGCCCACGAGCAGTACTTC,CASSPGTGAHEQYF
-,TRBJ2-7,-,TRBV19,TGTGCCAGTAGTGCAAGTGGACCTCTCTCCTACGAGCAGTACTTC,CASSASGPLSYEQYF
-,TRBJ2-5,-,TRBV4-1,TGCGCCAGCAGCCCCCTGGGGGGCGAATGGGAGACCCAGTACTTC,CASSPLGGEWETQYF
-,TRBJ1-1,-,TRBV6-5,TGTGCCAGCAGTTTAGGGAAGAACACTGAAGCTTTCTTT,CASSLGKNTEAFF
-,TRBJ2-5,few,TRBV13,TGTGCCAGCAGCGACCAAGAGACCCAGTACTTC,CASSDQETQYF
-,TRBJ2-7,few,TRBV7-6,TGTGCCAGCAGCCTCCGGGCCAGCTCCTACGAGCAGTACTTC,CASSLRASSYEQYF
TRBD1,TRBJ1-6,-,TRBV19,TGTGCCAGTAGTCCCCGGGACAGCGATAATTCACCCCTCCACTTT,CASSPRDSDNSPLHF
-,TRBJ2-3,many,TRBV7-8,TGTGCCAGCAGCTTTCCTTATTCCAATCCGGCGCAGTATTTT,CASSFPYSNPAQYF